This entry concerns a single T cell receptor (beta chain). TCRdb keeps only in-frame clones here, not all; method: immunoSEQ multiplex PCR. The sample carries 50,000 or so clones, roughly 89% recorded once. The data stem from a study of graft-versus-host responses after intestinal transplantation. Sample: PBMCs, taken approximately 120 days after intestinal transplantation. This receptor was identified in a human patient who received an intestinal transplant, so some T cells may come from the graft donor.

Written as DNA, the CDR3 is TGTGCCAGCAGTCCGACTGTTGGGGTCCGGGAGACCCAGTACTTC. Its translation: CASSPTVGVRETQYF. The V gene is TRBV6-5, the J gene TRBJ2-5; no definite D call. This CDR3 comprises 15 residues. Per germline, CDR1 MNHEY and CDR2 SVGAGI. The germline V and J ends were trimmed by 5 bases and 5 bases, with 18 bases remaining between them.